This T cell receptor beta chain was documented in a study of blood T cell repertoires in COVID-19. Study-wide context: The origin of the acute and convalescent COVID-19 samples was the United States, Italy and Spain.

In the authors' methods: Scientists estimated how many nucleated cells there were by amplifying reference gene primers. Here immunoSEQ multiplex PCR was the method, and the copy in TCRdb shows in-frame clones only, minus some. V and J calls and clone size follow that table, whereas D and trimming were derived from the DNA. This sample carries over 250,000 clones, about nine tenths of them seen once, and the ten largest clones take roughly 6.3%. This CDR3 is built from 15 residues. Per the germline V gene, CDR1 is MDHEN and CDR2 is SYDVKM. Seattle researchers signed up patients amid active infection and tracked them longitudinally. In the case of this clone: Relative to the germline gene, one junction end is altered; a read error may explain this.

Sample: peripheral blood. The V call is TRBV28, the J call TRBJ1-5, with 7 bases that match TRBD1. This receptor was obtained from a woman aged 45-59 years with COVID-19, enrolled during active disease. CDR3 sequence: CASSRRRGRNQPQHF. The CDR3 bases are TGTGCCAGCAGCCGCCGAAGGGGGCGCAACCAGCCCCAGCATTTT.